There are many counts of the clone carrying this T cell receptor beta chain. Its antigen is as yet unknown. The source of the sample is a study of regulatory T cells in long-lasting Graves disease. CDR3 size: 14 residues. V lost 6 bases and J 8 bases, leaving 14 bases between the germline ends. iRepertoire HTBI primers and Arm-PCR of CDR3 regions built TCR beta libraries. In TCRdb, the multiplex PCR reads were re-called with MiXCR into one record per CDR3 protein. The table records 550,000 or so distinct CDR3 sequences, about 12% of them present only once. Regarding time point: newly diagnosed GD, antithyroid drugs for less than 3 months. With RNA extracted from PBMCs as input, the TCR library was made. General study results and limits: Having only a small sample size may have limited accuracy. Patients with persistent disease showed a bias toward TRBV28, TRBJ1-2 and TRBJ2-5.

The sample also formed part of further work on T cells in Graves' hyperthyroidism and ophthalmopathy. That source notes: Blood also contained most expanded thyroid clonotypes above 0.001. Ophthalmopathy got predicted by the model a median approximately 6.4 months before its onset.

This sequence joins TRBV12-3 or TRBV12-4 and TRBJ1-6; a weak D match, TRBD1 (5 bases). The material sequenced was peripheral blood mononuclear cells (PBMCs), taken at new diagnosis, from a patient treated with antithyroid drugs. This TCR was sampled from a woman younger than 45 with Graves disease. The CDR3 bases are TGTGCCAGCAGGAAAGGGACGGCGGATTCACCCCTCCACTTT. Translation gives CASRKGTADSPLHF.